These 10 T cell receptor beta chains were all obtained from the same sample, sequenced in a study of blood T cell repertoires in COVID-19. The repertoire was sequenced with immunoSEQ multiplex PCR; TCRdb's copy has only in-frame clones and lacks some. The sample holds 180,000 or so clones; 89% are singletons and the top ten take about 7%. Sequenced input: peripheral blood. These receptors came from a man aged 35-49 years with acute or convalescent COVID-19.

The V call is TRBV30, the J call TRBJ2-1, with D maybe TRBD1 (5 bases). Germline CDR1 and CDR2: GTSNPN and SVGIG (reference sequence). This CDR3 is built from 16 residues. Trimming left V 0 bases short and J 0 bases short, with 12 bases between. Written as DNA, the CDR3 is TGTGCCTGGAGTGTACTTGGACAAAACTCCTACAATGAGCAGTTCTTC. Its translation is CAWSVLGQNSYNEQFF.

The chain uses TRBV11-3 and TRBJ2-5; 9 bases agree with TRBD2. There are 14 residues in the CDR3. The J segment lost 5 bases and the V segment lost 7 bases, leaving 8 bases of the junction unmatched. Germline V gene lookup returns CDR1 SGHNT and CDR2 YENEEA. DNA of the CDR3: TGTGCCAGCATGAAGCGGGGGGCTAGGGAGACCCAGTACTTC. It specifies CASMKRGARETQYF.

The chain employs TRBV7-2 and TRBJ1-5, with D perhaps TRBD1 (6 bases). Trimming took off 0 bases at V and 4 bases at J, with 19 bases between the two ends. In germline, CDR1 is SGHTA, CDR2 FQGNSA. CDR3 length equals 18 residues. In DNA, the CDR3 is TGTGCCAGCAGCTTAGCCGGGGGGGGCGGTAATTTGAATCAGCCCCAGCATTTT. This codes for CASSLAGGGGNLNQPQHF.

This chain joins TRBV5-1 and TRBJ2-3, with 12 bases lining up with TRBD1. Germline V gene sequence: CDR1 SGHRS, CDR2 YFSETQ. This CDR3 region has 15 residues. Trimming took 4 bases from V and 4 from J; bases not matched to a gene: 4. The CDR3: CASSTGTGGPDTQYF. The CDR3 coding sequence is TGCGCCAGCAGCACCGGGACAGGGGGCCCAGATACGCAGTATTTT. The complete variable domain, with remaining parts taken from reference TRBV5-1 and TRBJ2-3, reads KAGVTQTPRYLIKTRGQQVTLSCSPISGHRSVSWYQQTPGQGLQFLFEYFSETQRNKGNFPGRFSGRQFSNSRSEMNVSTLELGDSALYLCASSTGTGGPDTQYFGPGTRLTVL.

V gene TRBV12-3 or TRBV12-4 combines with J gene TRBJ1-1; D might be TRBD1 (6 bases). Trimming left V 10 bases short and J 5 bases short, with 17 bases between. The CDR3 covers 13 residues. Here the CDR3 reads CAISARGSTEAFF. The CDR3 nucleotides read TGTGCCATCTCCGCCAGGGGAAGTACTGAAGCTTTCTTT.

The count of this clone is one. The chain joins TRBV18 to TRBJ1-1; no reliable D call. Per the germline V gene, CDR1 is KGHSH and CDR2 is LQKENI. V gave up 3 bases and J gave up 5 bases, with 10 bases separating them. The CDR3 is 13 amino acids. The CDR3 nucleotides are TGTGCCAGCTCACCCCGCGGGCCAACTGAAGCTTTCTTT. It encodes CASSPRGPTEAFF.

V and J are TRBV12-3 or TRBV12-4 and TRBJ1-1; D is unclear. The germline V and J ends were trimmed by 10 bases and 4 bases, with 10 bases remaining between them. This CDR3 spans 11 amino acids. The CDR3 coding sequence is TGTGCCACCGGCGGGTCCACTGAAGCTTTCTTT. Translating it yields CATGGSTEAFF.

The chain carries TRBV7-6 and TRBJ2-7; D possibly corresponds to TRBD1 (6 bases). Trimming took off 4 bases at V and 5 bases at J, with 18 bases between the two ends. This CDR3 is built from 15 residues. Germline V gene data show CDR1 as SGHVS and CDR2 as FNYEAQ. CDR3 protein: CASSSGQTGRNEQYF. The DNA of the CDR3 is TGTGCCAGCAGCTCGGGGCAAACAGGGCGGAACGAGCAGTACTTC. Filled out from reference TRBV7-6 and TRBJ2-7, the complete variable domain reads GAGVSQSPRYKVTKRGQDVALRCDPISGHVSLYWYRQALGQGPEFLTYFNYEAQQDKSGLPNDRFSAERPEGSISTLTIQRTEQRDSAMYRCASSSGQTGRNEQYFGPGTRLTVT.

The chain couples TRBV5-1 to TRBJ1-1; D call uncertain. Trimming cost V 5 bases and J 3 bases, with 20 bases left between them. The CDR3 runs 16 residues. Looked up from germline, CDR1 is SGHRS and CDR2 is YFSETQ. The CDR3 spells CASSPLMGGKDTEAFF. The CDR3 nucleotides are TGCGCCAGCAGTCCCCTGATGGGAGGAAAGGACACTGAAGCTTTCTTT.

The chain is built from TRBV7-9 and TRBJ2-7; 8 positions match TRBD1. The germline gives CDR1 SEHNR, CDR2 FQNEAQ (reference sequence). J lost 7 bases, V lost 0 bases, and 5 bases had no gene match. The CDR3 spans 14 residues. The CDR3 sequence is CASSLATTGVEQYF. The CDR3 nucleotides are TGTGCCAGCAGCTTAGCGACGACAGGGGTTGAGCAGTACTTC.